This T cell receptor (delta chain) was captured by sequencing in a study of human gamma delta and Vdelta1 T cells (dated by TCRdb to between 2017 and 2018). Some background on the complete study: Delta One T cells, Vd1+ gamma-delta T cells, were investigated in the study as cytotoxic effectors against acute myeloid leukemia. The full study reports these points: According to the report, Delta One T cells were polyclonal and showed broad cytotoxic targeting of acute myeloid leukemia.

V is pruned by 1 base and J by 4 bases, leaving 25 bases of the junction without a gene match. From the germline V gene, CDR1 is TSWWSYY and CDR2 is QGS. The CDR3 contains 22 residues, cysteine and phenylalanine counted. The retained sequence is limited to the CDR3, 66 bases, with the frame set at the first base. The method behind the library was PCR. The run used an Illumina MiSeq. TCRdb reprocessed the public data with the CATT caller; entries with the same nucleotide sequence were combined afterwards. The sample records about 6,500 delta-chain clones, approximately 36% of which are singletons. The ten largest clones take up about 6.4% of the sample. As for this clone: It has no known antigen specificity. Base qualities were left out, and no much larger clone turns up one base away.

This receptor was taken from a human donor in good health. Recombination linked TRDV1 to TRDJ1; TRDD3 agrees with 9 junctional bases. The sequencing input was Vdelta1 gamma-delta T cells from blood grown in culture (DOT cells). The sample's cell subset or site label, in plain terms: Delta One T cells, in vitro expanded/differentiated Vd1+ gamma-delta T cells. The CDR3 here reads CALGEPPLPAPFRGILSDKLIF. The sequenced DNA: TGTGCTCTTGGGGAACCCCCCCTTCCCGCTCCCTTCAGGGGGATACTTAGCGATAAACTCATCTTT.